This TCR beta chain is drawn from a study of blood T cell repertoires in COVID-19. Study context: Researchers got acute and convalescent COVID-19 samples from the United States, Italy and Spain. PBMCs, B-cell-depleted T cells, or T cells provided the cDNA or gDNA that made up the material.

Trimming removed 2 bases at V and 8 bases at J, with 9 bases between. The CDR3 loop spans 13 amino acids. The germline V gene encodes CDR1 WSHSY and CDR2 SAAADI. Under the authors' procedure: Estimation of nucleated cell counts relied on the amplification of reference gene primers. Some clones are missing from TCRdb's copy, which holds only in-frame ones; the method was immunoSEQ multiplex PCR. From that table come the V and J calls and clone size; the DNA was used to work out D and trimming. The sample carries fewer than 80,000 clones, 74% recorded once. This receptor was identified in a woman aged 80 or older with acute or convalescent COVID-19. This chain joins TRBV10-2 and TRBJ1-4; the D is unclear. Sequenced: peripheral blood. The CDR3 coding sequence is TGCGCCAGCAGTGAGCGGGGATCCGAAAAACTGTTTTTT. This encodes CASSERGSEKLFF.